These 17 T cell receptor beta chains were sequenced from one sample in a study of blood T cells in healthy people across ages. For the second PCR, which ran for about 7 to 11 cycles, a sample-barcoded 5' primer and a J-beta primer mix were used. TCRdb redid the calling of the 5' RACE reads with MiXCR, one entry per CDR3 protein. The table lists hundreds of thousands of distinct CDR3 sequences, around 48% of them singletons. The sequenced sample was blood. The source is a woman in her sixties or seventies in good health.

The chain uses TRBV4-3 and TRBJ1-2; 7 bases are shared with TRBD1. This CDR3 comprises 15 residues. V was pared by 0 bases and J by 3 bases, with 4 bases of the junction left unmatched. Germline CDR1 and CDR2: LGHNA and YSLEER. As DNA, the CDR3 is TGCGCCAGCAGCCAAGAACAGGGGTGGGACTATGGCTACACCTTC. This gives the protein CASSQEQGWDYGYTF.

Comment on this clonotype: This may be a read error: a much more frequent sequence differs by one nucleotide. V is TRBV7-3 and J is TRBJ2-5; a weak D match, TRBD1 (5 bases). CDR1 and CDR2 from the germline V gene are SGHTA and FQGTGA. This CDR3 is 13 amino acids long. The CDR3 loop reads CASSSDSQETQNF. Written as DNA, the CDR3 is TGTGCCAGCAGCTCCGACAGCCAAGAGACCCAGAACTTC.

This rearrangement joins TRBV20-1 to TRBJ2-7; D unclear. The length of the CDR3 is 13 residues. V was trimmed by 2 bases and J by 5 bases, leaving 13 bases between them. The germline gives CDR1 DFQATT, CDR2 SNEGSKA (reference sequence). CDR3 nucleotides: TGCAGTGCTAGATTCGCGGCAGTCCACGAGCAGTACTTC. This translates into CSARFAAVHEQYF.

This chain joins TRBV27 and TRBJ2-3; 11 bases are shared with TRBD2. CDR1 is MNHEY and CDR2 is SMNVEV in the germline V gene (reference sequence). V gave up 6 bases and J gave up 2 bases; unmatched junction bases: 7. The CDR3 loop spans 16 amino acids. The CDR3 DNA reads as TGTGCCAGCAGCCAGACTAGCGGGGCCTACACAGATACGCAGTATTTT. Its protein product is CASSQTSGAYTDTQYF.

The sample holds a few counts of this clonotype. The V call is TRBV6-2 or TRBV6-3, the J call TRBJ2-3; D is undetermined. With 2 bases removed from V and 3 bases from J, the gap between germline ends came to 3 bases. The CDR3 contains 12 residues. CDR1 MNHEY and CDR2 SVGEGT come from the germline V gene. CDR3 residues: CASSYTTDTQYF. The CDR3 DNA reads TGTGCCAGCAGTTACACAACAGATACGCAGTATTTT.

This clonotype was observed once. The chain is built from TRBV12-3 or TRBV12-4 and TRBJ1-5, with D possibly matching TRBD1 (5 bases). The CDR3 has 17 residues. The V end lost 1 base, the J end lost 3 bases, and 16 bases lay between the germline ends. The CDR3 sequence is CASSLGGVSFLNQPQHF. As DNA, the CDR3 is TGTGCCAGCAGTTTAGGGGGGGTCAGTTTCCTCAATCAGCCCCAGCATTTT.

The chain couples TRBV20-1 to TRBJ1-1, with D hard to call. The germline V gene has CDR1 DFQATT and CDR2 SNEGSKA (reference sequence). CDR3 size: 13 residues. V dropped 3 bases and J dropped 3 bases, with 11 bases sitting between them. The CDR3 protein is CSASGHIDTEAFF. CDR3 nucleotides: TGCAGTGCTAGTGGCCACATAGACACTGAAGCTTTCTTT.

V is TRBV30 and J is TRBJ1-2; TRBD1 is a possible D gene (5 bases). V shed 2 bases and J shed 2 bases, with 9 bases lying between them. Germline lookup yields CDR1 GTSNPN and CDR2 SVGIG (reference sequence). The CDR3 loop spans 13 amino acids. CDR3 loop: CAWSREGNYGYTF. Here the CDR3 DNA reads TGTGCCTGGAGTCGTGAGGGGAACTATGGCTACACCTTC. The full variable domain, rest sourced from reference TRBV30 and TRBJ1-2, is SQTIHQWPATLVQPVGSPLSLECTVEGTSNPNLYWYRQAAGRGLQLLFYSVGIGQISSEVPQNLSASRPQDRQFILSSKKLLLSDSGFYLCAWSREGNYGYTFGSGTRLTVV.

This clonotype was observed a handful of times. V and J are TRBV6-6 and TRBJ2-7; no definite D call. Between the trimmed V and J ends, which lost 11 bases and 4 bases, there was a span of 12 bases. CDR1 and CDR2 (germline): MNHNY, SVGAGI (reference sequence). This CDR3 comprises 11 residues. The CDR3 nucleotides read TGTGCCGGTTCCGAATTATACGAGCAGTACTTC. Its protein is CAGSELYEQYF.

This chain uses TRBV27 with TRBJ2-7; TRBD1 aligns across 10 bases. Germline V gene sequence: CDR1 MNHEY, CDR2 SMNVEV (reference sequence). V was pared by 3 bases and J by 6 bases, with 5 bases of the junction left unmatched. The CDR3 contains 14 residues. CDR3 nucleotide sequence: TGTGCCAGCAGTTTTCGACAGGGGGCCGGCGAGCAGTACTTC. Its protein is CASSFRQGAGEQYF.

As for this clonotype: A much more abundant neighbour one base away suggests this may be a read error. V usage is TRBV7-8 and J usage is TRBJ2-3; D is unresolved. CDR1 and CDR2 (germline): SGHVS, FQNEAQ. V lost 1 base and J lost 5, with 10 bases in between. The CDR3 is 14 amino acids. CDR3 in amino acids: CASSLGLAIDTQYF. The CDR3 nucleotides are TGTGCCAGCAGCTTAGGTTTAGCCATAGATACGCAGTATTTT.

This clonotype was detected many times. The chain recombines TRBV7-9 with TRBJ2-3; 7 nucleotides line up with TRBD2. Trimming removed 6 bases from V and 2 bases from J; junction bases left unmatched: 8. CDR1 SEHNR and CDR2 FQNEAQ come from the germline V gene (reference sequence). The CDR3 spans 15 residues. DNA for the CDR3: TGTGCCAGCAGTATCGGGACTATCCCCACAGATACGCAGTATTTT. This translates into CASSIGTIPTDTQYF. Drawing the rest from reference TRBV7-9 and TRBJ2-3, the complete variable domain is DTGVSQNPRHKITKRGQNVTFRCDPISEHNRLYWYRQTLGQGPEFLTYFQNEAQLEKSRLLSDRFSAERPKGSFSTLEIQRTEQGDSAMYLCASSIGTIPTDTQYFGPGTRLTVL.

The sample holds a few counts of this clonotype. The rearrangement uses TRBV6-2 or TRBV6-3 and TRBJ1-2, with 11 nucleotides matching TRBD1. This CDR3 region has 16 residues. With 4 bases clipped from V and 5 bases from J, the junction kept 9 bases outside the gene matches. Germline loops: CDR1 MNHEY, CDR2 SVGEGT. The CDR3 DNA sequence: TGTGCCAGCAGTTCCCCCTGGACAGGGGGCTTTTATGGCTACACCTTC. Its translation: CASSSPWTGGFYGYTF.

This clonotype was seen only a few times. The V and J genes are TRBV20-1 and TRBJ2-7; D is uncertain. There are 14 residues in the CDR3. The ends were cut back, 7 bases at V and 2 bases at J, with 18 bases in the middle. Germline V lookup: CDR1 DFQATT, CDR2 SNEGSKA (reference sequence). The CDR3 sequence is CSVTPTGSPYEQYF. Here the CDR3 DNA reads TGCAGTGTTACCCCCACGGGCAGCCCCTACGAGCAGTACTTC.

The genes are TRBV27 and TRBJ2-7, with 7 bases identical to TRBD2. CDR3 size: 15 residues. Trimming took 6 bases from V and 7 from J; bases not matched to a gene: 15. Germline V gene sequence: CDR1 MNHEY, CDR2 SMNVEV (reference sequence). In DNA form, the CDR3 reads TGTGCCAGCAGGGGCATAGCGGGCCTGGCTAGGGAGCAGTACTTC. It is translated as CASRGIAGLAREQYF.

This clonotype was detected a few times. The V gene is TRBV5-1, the J gene TRBJ1-2; 8 bases agree with TRBD1. V lost 0 bases, J lost 6 bases, and 7 bases stayed unmatched. The CDR3 sequence is 15 residues long. The germline V gene has CDR1 SGHRS and CDR2 YFSETQ. In DNA form, the CDR3 reads TGCGCCAGCAGCTTGGCAGGGGGCGTCTTAGATGGCTACACCTTC. As protein: CASSLAGGVLDGYTF.

The chain links TRBV12-3 or TRBV12-4 to TRBJ2-3, with 11 bases matching TRBD1. The V and J ends lost 6 bases and 3 bases, in that order; junction bases with no gene match: 11. The CDR3 contains 17 residues. CDR3 DNA: TGTGCCAGCAGCCCAAACATGGGGACAGGGGGGACAGATACGCAGTATTTT. Translating it yields CASSPNMGTGGTDTQYF.